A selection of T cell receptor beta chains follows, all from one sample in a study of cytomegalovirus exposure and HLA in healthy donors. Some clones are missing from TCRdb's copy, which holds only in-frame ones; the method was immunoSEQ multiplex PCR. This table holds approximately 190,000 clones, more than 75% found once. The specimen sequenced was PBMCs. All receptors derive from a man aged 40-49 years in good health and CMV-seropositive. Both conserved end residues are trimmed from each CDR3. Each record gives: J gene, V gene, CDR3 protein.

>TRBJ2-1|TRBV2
ASSGTTGPGEQF
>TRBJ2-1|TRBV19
ASSPGGVAYNEQF
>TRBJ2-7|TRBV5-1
ASSLAGQVYEQY
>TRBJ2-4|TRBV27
ASSSRTSSKNIQY
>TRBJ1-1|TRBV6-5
ASSWGQAMTEAF
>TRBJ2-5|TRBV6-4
ASSSGPGETQY
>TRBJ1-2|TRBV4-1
ASSQEQGYGYT
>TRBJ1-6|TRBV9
ASSEGQGTNSPLH
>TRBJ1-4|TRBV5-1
ASSETGIGEKLF
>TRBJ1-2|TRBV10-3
AINSPGQGAYGYT
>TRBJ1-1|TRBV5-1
ASSLPGGPEAF
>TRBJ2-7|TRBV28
ASSLQGPYEQY
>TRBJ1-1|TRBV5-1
ASSHGQGGSEAF
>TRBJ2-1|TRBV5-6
ASSLGDLTYNEQF
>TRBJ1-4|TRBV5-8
ASSGQGDGYEKLF
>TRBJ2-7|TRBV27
ASSLGAGEQY
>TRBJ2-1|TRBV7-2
ASSFFSTGGNNEQF
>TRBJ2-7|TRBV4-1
ASSQTGAGAYEQY
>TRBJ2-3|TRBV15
ATSRGLAVSTDTQY
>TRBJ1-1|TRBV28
ASSGIRVGNTEAF
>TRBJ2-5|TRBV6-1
ASSESGGQGGWETQY
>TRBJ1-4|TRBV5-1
ASSLRTGGHEKLF
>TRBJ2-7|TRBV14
ASSQGRGYEQY
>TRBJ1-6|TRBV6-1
ASNPGLDNSPLH
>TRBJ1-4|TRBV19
ASSIGPSTTNEKLF
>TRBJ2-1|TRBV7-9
ASSLRAEGNEQF
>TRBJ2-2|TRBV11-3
ASSIATGAGELF
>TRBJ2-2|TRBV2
ASSNTRGGELF
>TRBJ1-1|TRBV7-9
ASSKQGTEAF
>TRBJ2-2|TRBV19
ASSIEGARTGELF
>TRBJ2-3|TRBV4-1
ASSLSGRGTDTQY
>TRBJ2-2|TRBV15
ATSRAPVGAGTGELF
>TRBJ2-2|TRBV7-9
ASTTLPGTGNTGELF
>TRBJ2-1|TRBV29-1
SVQVWQGMNNEQF
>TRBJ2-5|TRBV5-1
ASSLGRGRTTGETQY
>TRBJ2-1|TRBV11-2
ASSGLAANNEQF
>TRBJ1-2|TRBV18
ASSPSTPMTGAYYGYT
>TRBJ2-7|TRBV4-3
ASSQDRVTRPLAEQY
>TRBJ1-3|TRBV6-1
ASRPDRAAGNTIY
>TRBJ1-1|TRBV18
ASSPRTGGTLNTEAF
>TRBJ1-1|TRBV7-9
ASSPTPNTEAF
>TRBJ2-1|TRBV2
ASSVTTSGGEAYNEQF
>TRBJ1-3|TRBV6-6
ASSSGLYSGNTIY
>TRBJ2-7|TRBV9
ASSVTGTGDGEQY
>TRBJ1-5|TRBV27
ASSPRGRDQPQH
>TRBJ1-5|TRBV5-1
ASSLWGNAGGGNQPQH
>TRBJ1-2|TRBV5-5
ASSLSGTNYGYT
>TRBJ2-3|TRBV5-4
ASSQGGGENTQY
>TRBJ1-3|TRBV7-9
ASSFPRGAGNTIY
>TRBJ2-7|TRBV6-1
ASSAGRQGVCEQY
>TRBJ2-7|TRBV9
ASSVRPGTGGDEQY
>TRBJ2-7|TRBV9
ASSVGTSASSYEQY
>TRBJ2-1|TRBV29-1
SVGVSGKLSYNEQF
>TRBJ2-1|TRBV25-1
ASTDSLNNQQF
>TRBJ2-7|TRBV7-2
ASSLAPGQTYEQY
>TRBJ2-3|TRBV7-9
ASSPQGVLLAGDTQY
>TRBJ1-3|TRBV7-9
ASSPDTPSGNTIY